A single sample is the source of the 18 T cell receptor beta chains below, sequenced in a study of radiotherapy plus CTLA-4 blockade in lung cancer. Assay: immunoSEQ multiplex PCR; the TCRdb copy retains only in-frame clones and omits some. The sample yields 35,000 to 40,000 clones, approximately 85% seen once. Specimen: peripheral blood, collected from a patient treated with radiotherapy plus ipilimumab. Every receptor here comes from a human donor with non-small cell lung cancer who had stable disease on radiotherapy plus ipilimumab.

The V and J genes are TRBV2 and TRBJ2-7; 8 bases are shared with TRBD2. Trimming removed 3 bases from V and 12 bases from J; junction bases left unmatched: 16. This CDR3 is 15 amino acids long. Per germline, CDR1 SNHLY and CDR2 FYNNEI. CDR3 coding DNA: TGTGCCAGCAGTGACCCGGGACTAGATGGAGGATTAGGGTACTTC. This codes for CASSDPGLDGGLGYF.

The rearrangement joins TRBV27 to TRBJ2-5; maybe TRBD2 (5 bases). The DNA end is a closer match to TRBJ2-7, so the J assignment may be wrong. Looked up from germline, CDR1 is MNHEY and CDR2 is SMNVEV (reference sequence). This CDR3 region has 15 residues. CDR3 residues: CASSLFAGLTYEQYF. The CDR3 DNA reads TGTGCCAGCAGTTTATTCGCGGGCTTGACCTACGAGCAGTACTTC.

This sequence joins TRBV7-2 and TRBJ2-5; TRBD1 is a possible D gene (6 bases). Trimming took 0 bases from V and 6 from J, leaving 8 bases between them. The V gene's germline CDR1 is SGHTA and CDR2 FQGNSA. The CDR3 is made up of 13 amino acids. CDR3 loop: CASSLARGQTQYF. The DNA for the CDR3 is TGTGCCAGCAGCTTAGCCAGGGGTCAGACCCAGTACTTC.

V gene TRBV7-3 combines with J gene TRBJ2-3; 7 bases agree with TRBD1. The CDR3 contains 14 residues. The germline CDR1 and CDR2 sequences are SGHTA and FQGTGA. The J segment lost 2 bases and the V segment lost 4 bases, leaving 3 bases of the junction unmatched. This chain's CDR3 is CASSSGTDTDTQYF. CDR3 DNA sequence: TGTGCCAGCAGCTCCGGGACAGACACAGATACGCAGTATTTT.

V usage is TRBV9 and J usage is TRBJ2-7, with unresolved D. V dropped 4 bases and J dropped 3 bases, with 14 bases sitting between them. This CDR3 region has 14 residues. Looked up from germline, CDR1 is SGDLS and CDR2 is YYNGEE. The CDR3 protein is CASSPGSPGYEQYF. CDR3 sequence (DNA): TGTGCCAGCAGCCCCGGGTCCCCGGGCTACGAGCAGTACTTC.

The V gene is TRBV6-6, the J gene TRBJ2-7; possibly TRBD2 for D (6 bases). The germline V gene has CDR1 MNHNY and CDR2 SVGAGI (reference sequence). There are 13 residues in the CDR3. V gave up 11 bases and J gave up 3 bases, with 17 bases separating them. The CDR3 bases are TGTGCCCTAGGAAGGAGGGGCCACTACGAGCAGTACTTC. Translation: CALGRRGHYEQYF.

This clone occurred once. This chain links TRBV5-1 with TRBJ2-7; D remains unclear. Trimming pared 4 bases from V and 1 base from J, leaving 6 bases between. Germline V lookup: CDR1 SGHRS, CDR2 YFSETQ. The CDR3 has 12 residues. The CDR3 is CASSLESYEQYF. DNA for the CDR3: TGCGCCAGCAGCCTTGAGTCCTACGAGCAGTACTTC.

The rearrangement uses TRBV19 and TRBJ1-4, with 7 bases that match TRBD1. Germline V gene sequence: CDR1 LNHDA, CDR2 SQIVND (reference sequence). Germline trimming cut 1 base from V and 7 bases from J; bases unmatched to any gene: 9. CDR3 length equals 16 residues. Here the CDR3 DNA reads TGTGCCAGTAGTATAGGACGGGACAGTCTCACTGAAAAACTGTTTTTT. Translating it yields CASSIGRDSLTEKLFF.

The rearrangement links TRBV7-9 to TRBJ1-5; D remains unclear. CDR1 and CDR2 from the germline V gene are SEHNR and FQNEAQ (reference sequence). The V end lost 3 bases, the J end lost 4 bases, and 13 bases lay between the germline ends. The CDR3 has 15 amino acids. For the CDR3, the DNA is TGTGCCAGCAGCTTCGGTACGGCGCGGAATCAGCCCCAGCATTTT. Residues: CASSFGTARNQPQHF.

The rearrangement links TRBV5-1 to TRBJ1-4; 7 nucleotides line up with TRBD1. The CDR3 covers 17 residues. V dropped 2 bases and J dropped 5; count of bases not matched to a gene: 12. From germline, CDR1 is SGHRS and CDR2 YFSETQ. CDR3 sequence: CASSLYTGEAQNEKLFF. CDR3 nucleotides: TGCGCCAGCAGCTTATATACAGGGGAGGCACAGAATGAAAAACTGTTTTTT.

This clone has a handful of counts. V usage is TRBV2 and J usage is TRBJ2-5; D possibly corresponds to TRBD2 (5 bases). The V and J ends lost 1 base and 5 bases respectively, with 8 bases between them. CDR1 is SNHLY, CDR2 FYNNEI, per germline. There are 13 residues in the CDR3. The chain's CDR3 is CASSEEAEETQYF. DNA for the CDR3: TGTGCCAGCAGTGAAGAAGCGGAGGAGACCCAGTACTTC.

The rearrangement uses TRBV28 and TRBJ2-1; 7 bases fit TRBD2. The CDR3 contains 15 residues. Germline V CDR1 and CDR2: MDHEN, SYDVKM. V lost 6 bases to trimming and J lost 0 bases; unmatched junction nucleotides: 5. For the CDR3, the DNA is TGTGCCAGCAGCTCGGGCGGGAGCTCCTACAATGAGCAGTTCTTC. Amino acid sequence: CASSSGGSSYNEQFF. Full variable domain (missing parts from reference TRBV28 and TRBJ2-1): DVKVTQSSRYLVKRTGEKVFLECVQDMDHENMFWYRQDPGLGLRLIYFSYDVKMKEKGDIPEGYSVSREKKERFSLILESASTNQTSMYLCASSSGGSSYNEQFFGPGTRLTVL.

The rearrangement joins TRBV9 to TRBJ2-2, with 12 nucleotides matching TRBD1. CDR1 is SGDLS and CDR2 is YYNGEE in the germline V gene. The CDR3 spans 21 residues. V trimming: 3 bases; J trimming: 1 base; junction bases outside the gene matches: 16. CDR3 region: CASSGSRDRGRYGGNTGELFF. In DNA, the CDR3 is TGTGCCAGCAGCGGTTCCCGGGACAGGGGGCGTTATGGTGGGAACACCGGGGAGCTGTTTTTT.

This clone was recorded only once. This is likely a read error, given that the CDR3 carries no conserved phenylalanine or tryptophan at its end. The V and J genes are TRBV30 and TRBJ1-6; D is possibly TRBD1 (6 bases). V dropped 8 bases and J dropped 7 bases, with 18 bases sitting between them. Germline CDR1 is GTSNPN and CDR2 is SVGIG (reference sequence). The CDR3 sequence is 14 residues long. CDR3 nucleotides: TGTGCCGGACATCGACAGGTCCGGAATTCACCCCTCCACCTT. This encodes CAGHRQVRNSPLHL.

The CDR3 sequence is CASSRQPSSYEQYF. CDR3 in DNA: TGTGCCAGTTCCCGACAGCCGAGCTCCTACGAGCAGTACTTC. The genes are TRBV14 and TRBJ2-7; possibly TRBD1 for D (5 bases). The CDR3 has 14 amino acids. Germline V gives CDR1 SGHDN, CDR2 FVKESK. The V and J ends lost 9 bases and 0 bases respectively, with 15 bases between them.

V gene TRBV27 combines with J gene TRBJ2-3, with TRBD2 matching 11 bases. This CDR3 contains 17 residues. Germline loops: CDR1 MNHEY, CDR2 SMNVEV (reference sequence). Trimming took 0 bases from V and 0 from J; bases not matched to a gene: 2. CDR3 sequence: CASSLSLAGGSTDTQYF. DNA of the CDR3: TGTGCCAGCAGTTTATCCTTAGCGGGAGGGAGCACAGATACGCAGTATTTT.

This CDR3 reads CASSSTGTDTQYF. The CDR3 region has the DNA TGTGCCAGCAGCTCGACTGGCACAGATACGCAGTATTTT. The V call is TRBV7-2, the J call TRBJ2-3; D gene unclear. This CDR3 has 13 amino acids. V was trimmed by 4 bases and J by 1 base, leaving 6 bases between them. In germline, CDR1 is SGHTA, CDR2 FQGNSA.

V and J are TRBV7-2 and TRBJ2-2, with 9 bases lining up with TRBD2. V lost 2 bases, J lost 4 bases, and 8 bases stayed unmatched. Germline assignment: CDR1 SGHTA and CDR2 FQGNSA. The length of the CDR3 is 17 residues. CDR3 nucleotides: TGTGCCAGCAGCTTAAACCTGTTAGCGGGAGCCACCGGGGAGCTGTTTTTT. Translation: CASSLNLLAGATGELFF.